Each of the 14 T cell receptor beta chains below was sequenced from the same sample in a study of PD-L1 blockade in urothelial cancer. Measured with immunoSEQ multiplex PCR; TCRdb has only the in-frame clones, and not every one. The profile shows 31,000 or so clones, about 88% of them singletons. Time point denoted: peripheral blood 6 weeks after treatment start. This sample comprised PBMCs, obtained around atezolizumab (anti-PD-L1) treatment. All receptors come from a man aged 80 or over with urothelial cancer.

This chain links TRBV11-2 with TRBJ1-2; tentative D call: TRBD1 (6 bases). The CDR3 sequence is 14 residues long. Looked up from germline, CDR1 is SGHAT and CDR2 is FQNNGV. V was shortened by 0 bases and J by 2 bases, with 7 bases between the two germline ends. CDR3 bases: TGTGCCAGCAGCTTAGAACAGGGAAACTATGGCTACACCTTC. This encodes CASSLEQGNYGYTF.

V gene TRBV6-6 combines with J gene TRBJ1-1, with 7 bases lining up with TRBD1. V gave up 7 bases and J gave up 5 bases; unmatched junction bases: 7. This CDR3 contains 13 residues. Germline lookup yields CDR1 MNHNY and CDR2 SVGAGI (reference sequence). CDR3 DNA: TGTGCCAGCACCGGGACAGCATTAACTGAAGCTTTCTTT. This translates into CASTGTALTEAFF.

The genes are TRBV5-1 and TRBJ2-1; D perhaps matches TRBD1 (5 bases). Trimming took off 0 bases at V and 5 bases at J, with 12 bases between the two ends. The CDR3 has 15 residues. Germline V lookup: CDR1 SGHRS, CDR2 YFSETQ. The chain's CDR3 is CASSLVQGRDNEQFF. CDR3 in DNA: TGCGCCAGCAGCTTGGTGCAGGGTCGCGACAATGAGCAGTTCTTC.

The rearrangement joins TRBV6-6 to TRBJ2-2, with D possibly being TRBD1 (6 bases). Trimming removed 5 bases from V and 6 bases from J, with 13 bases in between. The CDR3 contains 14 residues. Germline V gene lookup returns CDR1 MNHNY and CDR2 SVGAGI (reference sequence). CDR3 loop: CASSQLQGPGELFF. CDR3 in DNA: TGTGCCAGCAGTCAACTACAGGGTCCCGGGGAGCTGTTTTTT.

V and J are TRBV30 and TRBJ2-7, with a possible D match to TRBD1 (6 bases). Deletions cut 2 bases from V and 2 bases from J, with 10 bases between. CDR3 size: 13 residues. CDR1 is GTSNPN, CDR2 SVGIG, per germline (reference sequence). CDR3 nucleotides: TGTGCCTGGAGTTTACAGGGTACCTACGAGCAGTACTTC. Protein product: CAWSLQGTYEQYF.

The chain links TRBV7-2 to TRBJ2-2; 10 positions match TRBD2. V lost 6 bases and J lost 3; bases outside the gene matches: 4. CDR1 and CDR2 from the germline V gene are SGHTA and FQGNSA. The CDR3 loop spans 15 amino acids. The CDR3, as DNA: TGTGCCAGCAGGGCAGCGGGAGGGGACACCGGGGAGCTGTTTTTT. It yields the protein CASRAAGGDTGELFF.

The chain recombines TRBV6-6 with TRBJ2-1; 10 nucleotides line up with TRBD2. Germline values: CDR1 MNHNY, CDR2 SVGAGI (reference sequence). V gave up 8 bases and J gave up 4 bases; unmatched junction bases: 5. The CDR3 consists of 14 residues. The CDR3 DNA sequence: TGTGCCAGCGGTCTGACTAGCGGGTACAATGAGCAGTTCTTC. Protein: CASGLTSGYNEQFF.

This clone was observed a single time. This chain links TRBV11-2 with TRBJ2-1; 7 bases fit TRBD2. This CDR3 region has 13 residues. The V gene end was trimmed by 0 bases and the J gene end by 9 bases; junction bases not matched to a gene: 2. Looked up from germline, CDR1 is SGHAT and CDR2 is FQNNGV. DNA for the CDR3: TGTGCCAGCAGCTTAGATCGCGGGGGTGAGCAGTTCTTC. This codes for CASSLDRGGEQFF.

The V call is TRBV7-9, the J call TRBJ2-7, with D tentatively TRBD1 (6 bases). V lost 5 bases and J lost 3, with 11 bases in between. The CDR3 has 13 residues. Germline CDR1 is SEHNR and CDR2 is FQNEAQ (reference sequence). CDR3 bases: TGTGCCAGCAGCCAAGGACAGATCTACGAGCAGTACTTC. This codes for CASSQGQIYEQYF. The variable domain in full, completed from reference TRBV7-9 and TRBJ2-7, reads DTGVSQNPRHKITKRGQNVTFRCDPISEHNRLYWYRQTLGQGPEFLTYFQNEAQLEKSRLLSDRFSAERPKGSFSTLEIQRTEQGDSAMYLCASSQGQIYEQYFGPGTRLTVT.

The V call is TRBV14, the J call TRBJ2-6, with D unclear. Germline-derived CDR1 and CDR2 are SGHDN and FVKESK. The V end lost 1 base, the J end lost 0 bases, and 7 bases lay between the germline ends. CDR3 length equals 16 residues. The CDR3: CASSQVLFSGANVLTF. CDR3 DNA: TGTGCCAGCAGCCAAGTACTGTTCTCTGGGGCCAACGTCCTGACTTTC.

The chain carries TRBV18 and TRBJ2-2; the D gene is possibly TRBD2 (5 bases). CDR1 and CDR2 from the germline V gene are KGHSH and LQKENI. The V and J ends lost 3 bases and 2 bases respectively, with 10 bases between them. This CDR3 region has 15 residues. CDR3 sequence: CASSPWTSNTGELFF. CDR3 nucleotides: TGTGCCAGCTCACCTTGGACTTCTAACACCGGGGAGCTGTTTTTT.

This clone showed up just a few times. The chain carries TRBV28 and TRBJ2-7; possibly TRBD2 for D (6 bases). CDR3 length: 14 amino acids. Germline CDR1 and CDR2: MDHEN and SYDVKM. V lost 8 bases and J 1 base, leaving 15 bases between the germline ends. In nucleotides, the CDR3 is TGTGCCAGCGTCCCCCGGGGGAGATCCTACGAGCAGTACTTC. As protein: CASVPRGRSYEQYF.

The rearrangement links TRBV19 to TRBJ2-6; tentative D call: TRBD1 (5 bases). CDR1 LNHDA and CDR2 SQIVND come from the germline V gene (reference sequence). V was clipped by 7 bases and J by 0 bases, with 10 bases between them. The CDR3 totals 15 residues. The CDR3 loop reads CASTPTVSGANVLTF. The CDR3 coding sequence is TGTGCCAGTACCCCGACAGTCTCTGGGGCCAACGTCCTGACTTTC.

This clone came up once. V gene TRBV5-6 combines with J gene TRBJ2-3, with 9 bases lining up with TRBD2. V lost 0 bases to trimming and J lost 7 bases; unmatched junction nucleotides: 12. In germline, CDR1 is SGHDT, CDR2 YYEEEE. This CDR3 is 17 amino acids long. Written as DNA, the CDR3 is TGTGCCAGCAGCTTGGCCTTGGGACTAGCTGGAACAAATACGCAGTATTTT. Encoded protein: CASSLALGLAGTNTQYF.